This T cell receptor (beta chain) was found in a study of cytomegalovirus exposure and HLA in healthy donors. This PCR relied on a set of 60 Vbeta primers and 13 Jbeta primers. Generated by immunoSEQ multiplex PCR, the TCRdb table keeps only in-frame clones and is missing some. This sample has fewer than 200,000 clones, with around 77% found just once. This CDR3 spans 13 amino acids. Looked up from germline, CDR1 is SQVTM and CDR2 is ANQGSEA. The V end lost 6 bases, the J end lost 0 bases, and 9 bases lay between the germline ends. About this clone: The antigen is not known.

Notes on the study in general: The study had only CMV serostatus as immune exposure information. Several top significant clusters appeared, in a later analysis, to be linked to common viral pathogens. In a later analysis, at a false discovery rate of 0.05, 15,000 to 20,000 TCR beta sequences matched HLA alleles.

The J gene is TRBJ1-3, the V gene TRBV29-1; TRBD1 might be the D (6 bases). Sequencing was carried out using PBMCs. The sequence came from a man aged 60 to 69 in good health and CMV-seronegative. The CDR3 DNA follows: TGCAGCGTCCGAGGGGGCTCTGGAAACACCATATATTTT. Amino acid sequence: CSVRGGSGNTIYF.